Listed below are T cell receptor beta chains from one sample, sequenced in a study of cytomegalovirus exposure and HLA in healthy donors. Sequencing used immunoSEQ multiplex PCR; TCRdb keeps in-frame clones, though not all of them. Altogether more than 130,000 clones are present, about 78% being singletons, with the ten largest covering approximately 4%. The sample taken for sequencing was PBMCs. The origin of the receptors is a man aged 18 to 29 in good health and CMV-seronegative. Each CDR3 is given with its conserved first and last residue. A D gene is named only where the DNA matches it firmly. Not all rows give a size; the values are once, few, many and, for expanded clones, a class.

abundance,v_gene,d_gene,j_gene,CDR3aa,CDR3nt
.,TRBV9,TRBD2,TRBJ2-1,CASSGGVAGETNEQFF,TGTGCCAGCAGCGGGGGAGTAGCGGGGGAGACGAATGAGCAGTTCTTC
.,TRBV19,TRBD2,TRBJ2-1,CASTNTGRASYNEQFF,TGTGCCAGTACCAACACGGGGAGGGCCTCCTACAATGAGCAGTTCTTC
.,TRBV28,TRBD1,TRBJ2-7,CASSQLGAGGIGYEQYF,TGTGCCAGCAGCCAACTCGGAGCAGGGGGCATCGGCTACGAGCAGTACTTC
.,TRBV14,TRBD1,TRBJ1-6,CASSHFSGTGGSYNSPLHF,TGTGCCAGCAGCCATTTCAGCGGGACAGGGGGCTCCTATAATTCACCCCTCCACTTT
.,TRBV4-1,.,TRBJ2-2,CASSLTGTGELFF,TGCGCCAGCAGCCTGACTGGCACCGGGGAGCTGTTTTTT
.,TRBV27,TRBD1,TRBJ1-5,CASSPTGVGVPSNQPQHF,TGTGCCAGCAGCCCTACAGGGGTAGGGGTTCCTAGCAATCAGCCCCAGCATTTT
.,TRBV11-3,TRBD1,TRBJ1-2,CASSLGTGPYGYTF,TGTGCCAGCAGCTTAGGGACAGGCCCCTATGGCTACACCTTC
.,TRBV5-1,TRBD1,TRBJ2-1,CASRAGQGSYNEQFF,TGCGCCAGCAGGGCCGGACAGGGCTCCTACAATGAGCAGTTCTTC
.,TRBV29-1,.,TRBJ1-1,CSVAGTEAFF,TGCAGCGTTGCGGGAACTGAAGCTTTCTTT
.,TRBV6-5,.,TRBJ1-3,CASSYSERGARDTIYF,TGTGCCAGCAGTTACTCCGAAAGGGGCGCCCGTGACACCATATATTTT
.,TRBV11-3,TRBD1,TRBJ1-1,CASSFTGGSTEAFF,TGTGCCAGCAGCTTTACAGGGGGAAGCACTGAAGCTTTCTTT
.,TRBV23-1,.,TRBJ1-1,CASSHPGNTEAFF,TGCGCCAGCAGTCACCCGGGGAACACTGAAGCTTTCTTT
.,TRBV5-1,.,TRBJ2-2,CASSTGQGTGELFF,TGCGCCAGCAGCACTGGTCAGGGTACCGGGGAGCTGTTTTTT
few,TRBV5-1,.,TRBJ1-1,CASSLDSEAFF,TGCGCCAGCAGCTTGGATAGTGAAGCTTTCTTT
.,TRBV28,.,TRBJ1-4,CASSAQGAGNEKLFF,TGTGCCAGCAGTGCTCAGGGCGCTGGTAATGAAAAACTGTTTTTT
.,TRBV28,TRBD2,TRBJ2-5,CASSLSGGSVWEQYF,TGTGCCAGCAGTTTATCGGGCGGGAGTGTTTGGGAGCAGTACTTC
.,TRBV7-2,TRBD2,TRBJ2-1,CASSLRDGRPEEEQFF,TGTGCCAGCAGCTTACGGGACGGGAGGCCTGAGGAGGAGCAGTTCTTC
once,TRBV15,.,TRBJ1-1,CATSIPNTEAFF,TGTGCCACCAGCATCCCAAACACTGAAGCTTTCTTT
few,TRBV7-9,.,TRBJ2-7,CASSSTDSFSYEQYF,TGTGCCAGCAGCTCCACGGACAGTTTCTCCTACGAGCAGTACTTC
.,TRBV21-1,.,TRBJ2-2,CASSPETSGPANTGELFF,TGTGCCAGCAGCCCAGAAACTAGCGGTCCGGCGAACACCGGGGAGCTGTTTTTT
few,TRBV27,.,TRBJ2-2,CASSTGSGNSGELFF,TGTGCCAGCAGTACAGGGTCGGGCAACTCCGGGGAGCTGTTTTTT
.,TRBV7-2,.,TRBJ2-7,CASSPGTFSEQYF,TGTGCCAGCAGCCCGGGGACTTTTTCCGAGCAGTACTTC
.,TRBV6-5,.,TRBJ2-3,CASKTSDTQYF,TGTGCCAGCAAAACATCTGATACGCAGTATTTT
.,TRBV7-9,TRBD1,TRBJ2-7,CASSFTGTDYEQYF,TGTGCCAGCAGCTTTACCGGGACAGACTACGAGCAGTACTTC
.,TRBV2,TRBD1,TRBJ2-7,CASRPTGGPPYEQYF,TGTGCCAGCAGACCTACAGGGGGCCCCCCCTACGAGCAGTACTTC
.,TRBV27,.,TRBJ1-4,CASSFWQRGNEKLFF,TGTGCCAGCAGTTTTTGGCAGCGGGGAAATGAAAAACTGTTTTTT
few,TRBV11-2,TRBD2,TRBJ2-5,CASSSGLGETQYF,TGTGCCAGCAGCTCGGGACTAGGTGAGACCCAGTACTTC
.,TRBV5-1,.,TRBJ2-3,CASSLATGGRRTDTQYF,TGCGCCAGCAGCTTGGCCACCGGGGGACGACGCACAGATACGCAGTATTTT
.,TRBV2,.,TRBJ2-7,CASRRALDEQYF,TGTGCCAGCAGGAGGGCACTGGACGAGCAGTACTTC
.,TRBV18,TRBD1,TRBJ1-5,CASSPRQGASQPQHF,TGTGCCAGCTCACCGCGGCAGGGGGCAAGTCAGCCCCAGCATTTT
few,TRBV28,.,TRBJ2-7,CASSLGGGIDEQYF,TGTGCCAGCAGTTTAGGAGGGGGCATTGACGAGCAGTACTTC
.,TRBV7-9,TRBD1,TRBJ1-5,CASSLDRGISQPQHF,TGTGCCAGCAGCTTAGACAGGGGGATAAGTCAGCCCCAGCATTTT
.,TRBV11-3,.,TRBJ2-1,CASSEAHVYNEQFF,TGTGCCAGCAGCGAAGCTCATGTTTACAATGAGCAGTTCTTC
.,TRBV2,.,TRBJ1-1,CASSEWHSNTEAFF,TGTGCCAGCAGTGAGTGGCACAGTAACACTGAAGCTTTCTTT
.,TRBV25-1,.,TRBJ2-1,CASSVAGTAYNEQFF,TGTGCCAGCAGTGTTGCCGGGACTGCCTACAATGAGCAGTTCTTC
.,TRBV4-1,.,TRBJ2-5,CASSQVVRGQETQYF,TGCGCCAGCAGCCAAGTTGTCAGGGGCCAAGAGACCCAGTACTTC
.,TRBV7-2,.,TRBJ1-4,CASSTRRGEKLFF,TGTGCCAGCAGCACCAGAAGAGGCGAAAAACTGTTTTTT
.,TRBV6-1,.,TRBJ1-1,CASSSDSPEAFF,TGTGCCAGCAGTTCTGACAGCCCTGAAGCTTTCTTT
.,TRBV5-1,.,TRBJ2-5,CASSFGGGTETQYF,TGCGCCAGCAGCTTTGGAGGGGGCACGGAGACCCAGTACTTC
.,TRBV7-3,TRBD2,TRBJ2-2,CASSFSGGRDTGELFF,TGTGCCAGCAGCTTTAGCGGGGGGCGAGACACCGGGGAGCTGTTTTTT
.,TRBV11-2,TRBD1,TRBJ1-1,CASSLEGTVNTEAFF,TGTGCCAGCAGCTTGGAAGGGACAGTGAACACTGAAGCTTTCTTT
.,TRBV6-1,TRBD1,TRBJ2-7,CAGGQGSYEQYF,TGTGCCGGGGGACAGGGCTCCTACGAGCAGTACTTC
.,TRBV30,TRBD1,TRBJ2-2,CAWARQGIAGELFF,TGTGCCTGGGCGAGACAGGGAATTGCCGGGGAGCTGTTTTTT
.,TRBV27,TRBD2,TRBJ2-7,CASSLAGDLYEQYF,TGTGCCAGCAGTCTAGCGGGGGACCTCTACGAGCAGTACTTC
.,TRBV7-9,.,TRBJ2-3,CASSLGGSQFDTQYF,TGTGCCAGCAGCTTAGGAGGGTCCCAATTTGATACGCAGTATTTT
.,TRBV27,.,TRBJ1-5,CASRQIRGTSNQPQHF,TGTGCCAGCAGACAGATCCGGGGGACTAGCAATCAGCCCCAGCATTTT
.,TRBV19,.,TRBJ2-1,CASISGGALYNEQFF,TGTGCCAGTATTAGTGGTGGGGCCCTCTACAATGAGCAGTTCTTC
.,TRBV6-5,.,TRBJ1-4,CASMGYPGELFF,TGTGCCAGCATGGGGTACCCCGGGGAACTGTTTTTT
.,TRBV5-5,.,TRBJ1-5,CASSLGAASNQPQHF,TGTGCCAGCAGCTTGGGGGCAGCCAGCAATCAGCCCCAGCATTTT
few,TRBV18,.,TRBJ2-7,CASSPSVTGDSYEQYF,TGTGCCAGCTCACCAAGCGTGACAGGCGACTCCTACGAGCAGTACTTC
.,TRBV19,.,TRBJ1-1,CASNRDTITEAFF,TGTGCCAGTAACCGAGACACCATCACTGAAGCTTTCTTT
.,TRBV29-1,.,TRBJ1-1,CSAPGEGGPEAFF,TGCAGCGCCCCCGGGGAGGGGGGGCCTGAAGCTTTCTTT
once,TRBV30,.,TRBJ1-1,CAWSVLTEAFF,TGTGCCTGGAGTGTACTAACTGAAGCTTTCTTT
.,TRBV30,TRBD2,TRBJ2-1,CAWSPASGYINEQFF,TGTGCCTGGAGTCCCGCTAGCGGGTATATCAATGAGCAGTTCTTC
.,TRBV27,.,TRBJ1-4,CASSLSGGPKEKLFF,TGTGCCAGCAGTTTATCGGGAGGGCCTAAAGAAAAACTGTTTTTT
.,TRBV7-3,TRBD2,TRBJ2-7,CASSLGGTSGRRDEQYF,TGTGCCAGCAGCTTGGGCGGTACTAGCGGGAGGCGCGACGAGCAGTACTTC
.,TRBV7-3,.,TRBJ1-6,CASSFSSSSPLHF,TGTGCCAGCAGCTTTTCTTCGTCTTCACCCCTCCACTTT
.,TRBV9,.,TRBJ2-3,CASSVTIGTDTQYF,TGTGCCAGCAGCGTAACTATTGGCACAGATACGCAGTATTTT
once,TRBV9,.,TRBJ1-2,CASSVGQENYGYTF,TGTGCCAGCAGCGTAGGTCAGGAAAACTATGGCTACACCTTC